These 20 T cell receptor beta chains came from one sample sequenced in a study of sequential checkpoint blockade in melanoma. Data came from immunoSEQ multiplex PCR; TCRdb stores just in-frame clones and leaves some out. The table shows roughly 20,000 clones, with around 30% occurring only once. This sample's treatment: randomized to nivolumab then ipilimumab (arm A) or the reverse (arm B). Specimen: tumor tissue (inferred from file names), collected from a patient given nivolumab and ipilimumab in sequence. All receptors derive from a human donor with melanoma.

DNA for the CDR3: TGTGCCAGCAGCCCCGGCTCAGGCACTGAAGCTTTCTTT. Protein sequence: CASSPGSGTEAFF. The chain links TRBV6-8 to TRBJ1-1; D ambiguous. CDR3 length: 13 amino acids. Trimming pared 6 bases from V and 4 bases from J, leaving 12 bases between. Germline CDR1 MNHGY, CDR2 SAAAGT.

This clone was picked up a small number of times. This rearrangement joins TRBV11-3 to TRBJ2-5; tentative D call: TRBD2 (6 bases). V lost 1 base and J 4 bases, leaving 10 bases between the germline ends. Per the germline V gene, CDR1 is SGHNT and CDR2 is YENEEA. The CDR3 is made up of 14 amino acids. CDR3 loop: CASSLGGEVETQYF. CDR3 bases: TGTGCCAGCAGCTTAGGAGGGGAGGTAGAGACCCAGTACTTC.

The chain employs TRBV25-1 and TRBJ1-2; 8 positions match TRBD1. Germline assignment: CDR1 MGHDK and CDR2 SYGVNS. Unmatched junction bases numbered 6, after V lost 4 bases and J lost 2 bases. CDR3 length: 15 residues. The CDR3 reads CASSARQGWNYGYTF. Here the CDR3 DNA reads TGTGCCAGCAGTGCCAGACAGGGGTGGAACTATGGCTACACCTTC.

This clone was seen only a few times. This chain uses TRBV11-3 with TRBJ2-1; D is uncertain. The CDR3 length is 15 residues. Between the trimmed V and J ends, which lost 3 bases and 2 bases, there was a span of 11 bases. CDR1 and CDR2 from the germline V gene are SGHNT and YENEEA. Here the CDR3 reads CASSLTGRPYNEQFF. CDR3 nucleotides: TGTGCCAGCAGCTTGACTGGACGGCCCTACAATGAGCAGTTCTTC.

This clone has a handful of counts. CDR3: CASSRGPQETQYF. As DNA, the CDR3 is TGTGCCAGCAGCCGCGGACCGCAAGAGACCCAGTACTTC. The V and J genes are TRBV9 and TRBJ2-5, with D hard to call. From germline, CDR1 is SGDLS and CDR2 YYNGEE. The germline V and J ends were trimmed by 4 bases and 2 bases, with 9 bases remaining between them. The CDR3 contains 13 residues.

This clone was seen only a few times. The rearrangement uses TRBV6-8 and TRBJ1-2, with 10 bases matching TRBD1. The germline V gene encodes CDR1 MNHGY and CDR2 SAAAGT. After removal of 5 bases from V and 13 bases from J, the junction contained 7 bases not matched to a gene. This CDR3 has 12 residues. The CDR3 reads CASSRQGAVTTF. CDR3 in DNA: TGTGCCAGCAGTCGACAGGGGGCTGTCACCACCTTC.

The CDR3 bases are TGTGCCTGGAGTGCCAGACCGGGACGAGGATTAGCAACAGATACGCAGTATTTT. Translation gives CAWSARPGRGLATDTQYF. This rearrangement joins TRBV30 to TRBJ2-3; either TRBD1 or TRBD2 may supply D (5 bases each). Germline CDR1 and CDR2: GTSNPN and SVGIG (reference sequence). This CDR3 spans 18 amino acids. The V and J ends lost 1 base and 3 bases respectively, with 23 bases between them.

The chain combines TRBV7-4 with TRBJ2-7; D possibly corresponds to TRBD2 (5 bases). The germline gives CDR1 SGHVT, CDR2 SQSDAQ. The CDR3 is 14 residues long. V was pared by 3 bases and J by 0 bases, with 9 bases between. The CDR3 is CASSFAGPSYEQYF. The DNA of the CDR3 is TGTGCCAGCAGCTTTGCGGGTCCCTCCTACGAGCAGTACTTC.

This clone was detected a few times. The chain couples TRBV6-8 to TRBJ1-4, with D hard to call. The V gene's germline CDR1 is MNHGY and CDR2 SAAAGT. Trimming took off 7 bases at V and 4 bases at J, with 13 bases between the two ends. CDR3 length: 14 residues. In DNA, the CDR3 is TGTGCCAGCATCTCGGGGAGGTTTAATGAAAAACTGTTTTTT. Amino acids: CASISGRFNEKLFF.

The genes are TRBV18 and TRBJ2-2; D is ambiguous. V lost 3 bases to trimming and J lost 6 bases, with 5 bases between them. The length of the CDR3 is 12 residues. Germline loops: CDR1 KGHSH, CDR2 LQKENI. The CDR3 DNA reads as TGTGCCAGCTCACCTGATTCCGGGGAGCTGTTTTTT. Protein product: CASSPDSGELFF. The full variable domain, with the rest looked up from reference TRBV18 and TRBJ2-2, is NAGVMQNPRHLVRRRGQEARLRCSPMKGHSHVYWYRQLPEEGLKFMVYLQKENIIDESGMPKERFSAEFPKEGPSILRIQQVVRGDSAAYFCASSPDSGELFFGEGSRLTVL.

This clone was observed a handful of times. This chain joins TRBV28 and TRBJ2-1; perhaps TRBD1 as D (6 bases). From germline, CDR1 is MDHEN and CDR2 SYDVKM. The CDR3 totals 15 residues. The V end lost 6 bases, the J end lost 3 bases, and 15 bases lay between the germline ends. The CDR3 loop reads CASSRRGNVYNEQFF. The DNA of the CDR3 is TGTGCCAGCAGCAGAAGGGGGAACGTCTACAATGAGCAGTTCTTC.

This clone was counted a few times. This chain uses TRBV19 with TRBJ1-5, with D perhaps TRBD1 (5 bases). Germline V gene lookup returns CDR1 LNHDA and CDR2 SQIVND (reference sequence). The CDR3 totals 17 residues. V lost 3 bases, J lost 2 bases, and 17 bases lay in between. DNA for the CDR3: TGTGCCAGTAGTATCGGCCGTTGGGGGGTGGGCAATCAGCCCCAGCATTTT. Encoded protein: CASSIGRWGVGNQPQHF.

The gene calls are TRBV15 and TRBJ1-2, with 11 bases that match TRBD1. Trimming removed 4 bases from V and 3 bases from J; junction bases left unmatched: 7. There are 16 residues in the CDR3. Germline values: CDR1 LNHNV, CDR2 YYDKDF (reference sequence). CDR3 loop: CATSTRGQGAHYGYTF. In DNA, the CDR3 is TGTGCCACCAGCACCCGAGGACAGGGGGCCCACTATGGCTACACCTTC.

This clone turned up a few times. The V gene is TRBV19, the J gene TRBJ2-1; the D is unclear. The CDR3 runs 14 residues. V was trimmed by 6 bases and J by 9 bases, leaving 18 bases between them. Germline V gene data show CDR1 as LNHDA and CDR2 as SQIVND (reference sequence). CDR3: CASRLGGFISEQFF. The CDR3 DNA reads TGTGCCAGTAGGTTAGGTGGATTCATTTCTGAGCAGTTCTTC. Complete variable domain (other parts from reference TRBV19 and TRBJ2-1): DGGITQSPKYLFRKEGQNVTLSCEQNLNHDAMYWYRQDPGQGLRLIYYSQIVNDFQKGDIAEGYSVSREKKESFPLTVTSAQKNPTAFYLCASRLGGFISEQFFGPGTRLTVL.

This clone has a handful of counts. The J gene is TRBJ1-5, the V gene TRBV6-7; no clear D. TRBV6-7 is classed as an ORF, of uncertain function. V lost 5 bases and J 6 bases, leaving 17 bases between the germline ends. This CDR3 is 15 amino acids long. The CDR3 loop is CASSGLSGPGQPQHF. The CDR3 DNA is TGTGCCAGCAGTGGACTTAGTGGACCTGGTCAGCCCCAGCATTTT.

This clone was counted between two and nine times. CDR3 sequence (DNA): TGTGCCACCAGCAACAGGGCCCTAAGCTTGAACACTGAAGCTTTCTTT. It yields the protein CATSNRALSLNTEAFF. The rearrangement joins TRBV15 to TRBJ1-1; tentative D call: TRBD1 (6 bases). Germline values: CDR1 LNHNV, CDR2 YYDKDF (reference sequence). The CDR3 has 16 residues. Trimming removed 4 bases from V and 0 bases from J, with 15 bases in between.

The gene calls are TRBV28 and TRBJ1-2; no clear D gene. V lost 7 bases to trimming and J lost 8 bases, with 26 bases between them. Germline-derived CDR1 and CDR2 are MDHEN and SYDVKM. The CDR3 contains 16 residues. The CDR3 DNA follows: TGTGCCAGCACCCCTTCGAGGAAGCAGATGCGGCGCGGCTACACCTTC. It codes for CASTPSRKQMRRGYTF.

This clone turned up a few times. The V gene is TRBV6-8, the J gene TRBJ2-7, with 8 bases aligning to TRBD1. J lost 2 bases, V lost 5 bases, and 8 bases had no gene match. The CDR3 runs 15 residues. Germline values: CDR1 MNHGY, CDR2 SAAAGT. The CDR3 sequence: CASSEYWTGTYEQYF. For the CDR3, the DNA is TGTGCCAGCAGTGAGTATTGGACAGGGACCTACGAGCAGTACTTC.

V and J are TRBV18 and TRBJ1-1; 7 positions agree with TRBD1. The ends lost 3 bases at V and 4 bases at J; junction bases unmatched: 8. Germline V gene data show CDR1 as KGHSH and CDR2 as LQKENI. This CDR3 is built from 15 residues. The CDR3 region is CASSPVEGAPTEAFF. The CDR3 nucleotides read TGTGCCAGCTCACCCGTCGAGGGGGCCCCCACTGAAGCTTTCTTT. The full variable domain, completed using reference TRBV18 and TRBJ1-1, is NAGVMQNPRHLVRRRGQEARLRCSPMKGHSHVYWYRQLPEEGLKFMVYLQKENIIDESGMPKERFSAEFPKEGPSILRIQQVVRGDSAAYFCASSPVEGAPTEAFFGQGTRLTVV.

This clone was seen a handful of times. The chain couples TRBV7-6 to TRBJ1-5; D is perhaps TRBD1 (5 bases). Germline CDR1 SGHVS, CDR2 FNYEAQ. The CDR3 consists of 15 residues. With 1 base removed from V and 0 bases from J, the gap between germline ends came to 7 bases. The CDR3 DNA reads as TGTGCCAGCAGCTTAGAGGGGTATAGCAATCAGCCCCAGCATTTT. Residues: CASSLEGYSNQPQHF.